Below, 10 T cell receptor beta chains from the same sample are listed, as sequenced in a study of blood T cell repertoires in COVID-19. TCRdb's copy holds only in-frame clones and misses some; the assay was immunoSEQ multiplex PCR. The sample has approximately 220,000 clones; roughly 81% are singletons. Sequencing used peripheral blood. The receptor set was obtained from a man aged 45-65 years who had recovered from COVID-19.

The gene calls are TRBV5-1 and TRBJ1-1; weak D call: TRBD1 (5 bases). Germline loops: CDR1 SGHRS, CDR2 YFSETQ. The CDR3 sequence is 13 residues long. V lost 4 bases to trimming and J lost 6 bases, with 13 bases between them. Here the CDR3 DNA reads TGCGCCAGCAGCGTGGACAATCTGTCTGAAGCTTTCTTT. It encodes CASSVDNLSEAFF.

The rearrangement links TRBV5-5 to TRBJ1-3; 9 positions match TRBD1. Germline CDR1 SGHKS, CDR2 YYEKEE (reference sequence). V lost 3 bases to trimming and J lost 0 bases; unmatched junction nucleotides: 4. This CDR3 region has 16 residues. The CDR3 nucleotides are TGTGCCAGCAGCTCCGGGACAGGGATCTCTGGAAACACCATATATTTT. As protein: CASSSGTGISGNTIYF. The full variable domain, rest sourced from reference TRBV5-5 and TRBJ1-3, is DAGVTQSPTHLIKTRGQQVTLRCSPISGHKSVSWYQQVLGQGPQFIFQYYEKEERGRGNFPDRFSARQFPNYSSELNVNALLLGDSALYLCASSSGTGISGNTIYFGEGSWLTVV.

The CDR3 nucleotides read TGTGCCAGCATCAGGAGAACAGGGACCGGGGAGCTGTTTTTT. As protein: CASIRRTGTGELFF. The rearrangement links TRBV11-2 to TRBJ2-2, with D maybe TRBD1 (6 bases). Looked up from germline, CDR1 is SGHAT and CDR2 is FQNNGV. This CDR3 is built from 14 residues. V was trimmed by 7 bases and J by 5 bases, leaving 14 bases between them.

The genes are TRBV11-3 and TRBJ2-7, with TRBD2 identical over 7 bases. The V gene end was trimmed by 5 bases and the J gene end by 6 bases; junction bases not matched to a gene: 10. The CDR3 is 14 residues long. Germline V gene data show CDR1 as SGHNT and CDR2 as YENEEA. The CDR3 loop reads CASSRGGQSIEQYF. The CDR3 bases are TGTGCCAGCAGCAGGGGAGGGCAGTCGATCGAGCAGTACTTC.

The V gene is TRBV29-1, the J gene TRBJ2-3; 11 bases match TRBD2. This CDR3 has 17 amino acids. The V segment lost 5 bases and the J segment 0 bases; nucleotides outside the gene matches: 10. Germline V gene lookup returns CDR1 SQVTM and CDR2 ANQGSEA. As DNA, the CDR3 is TGCAGCGTTCTCCACCTGACTAGCGGGATGAGCACAGATACGCAGTATTTT. This gives the protein CSVLHLTSGMSTDTQYF.

This chain joins TRBV23-1 and TRBJ2-3; TRBD2 matches at 7 bases. TRBV23-1 is flagged as an ORF with uncertain function. With 0 bases clipped from V and 3 bases from J, the junction kept 9 bases outside the gene matches. This CDR3 is 17 amino acids long. CDR3 DNA: TGCGCCAGCAGTCAATCCGTAAGGACTAGGACTACAGATACGCAGTATTTT. It translates to CASSQSVRTRTTDTQYF.

V usage is TRBV5-1 and J usage is TRBJ2-7, with 7 bases that match TRBD1. V lost 4 bases, J lost 6 bases, and 19 bases stayed unmatched. CDR3 length: 17 amino acids. In germline, CDR1 is SGHRS, CDR2 YFSETQ. The CDR3, as DNA: TGCGCCAGCAGCGAACTCGACAGGGTCCGTCCCTTGACCGAGCAGTACTTC. Amino acid sequence: CASSELDRVRPLTEQYF.

This chain joins TRBV25-1 and TRBJ2-1; D unresolved. From germline, CDR1 is MGHDK and CDR2 SYGVNS. Trimming shortened V by 5 bases and J by 7 bases, and 15 bases separated the two germline ends. This CDR3 has 14 amino acids. The CDR3 nucleotides read TGTGCCAGCAGTAAGGCTAGGAATAAGAATGAGCAGTTCTTC. Encoded protein: CASSKARNKNEQFF.

This sequence joins TRBV9 and TRBJ2-5; the D gene is possibly TRBD1 (6 bases). This CDR3 comprises 15 residues. Germline V lookup: CDR1 SGDLS, CDR2 YYNGEE. V shed 4 bases and J shed 5 bases, with 18 bases lying between them. The DNA for the CDR3 is TGTGCCAGCAGCACTTCGGACAGCCCAGGGGAGACCCAGTACTTC. Translating it yields CASSTSDSPGETQYF.

V is TRBV7-9 and J is TRBJ2-1; a possible D gene is TRBD2 (6 bases). Germline-derived CDR1 and CDR2 are SEHNR and FQNEAQ (reference sequence). The CDR3 runs 16 residues. The V end lost 5 bases, the J end lost 7 bases, and 21 bases lay between the germline ends. The CDR3 loop reads CASSPQGGRSGNEQFF. CDR3 coding DNA: TGTGCCAGCAGCCCCCAGGGAGGTCGATCGGGGAATGAGCAGTTCTTC.